The rows below give T cell receptor beta chains drawn from one sample of a study of blood T cell repertoires in COVID-19. Clones were sequenced by immunoSEQ multiplex PCR, and TCRdb holds only the in-frame ones, with some missing. The sample has 300,000 to 400,000 clones; about 89% are singletons. Sequences were obtained from PBMCs or T cells enriched from blood (not recorded which). The receptors stem from a man aged 55 to 70 who had recovered from COVID-19. Each CDR3 is given with its conserved first and last residue. The order of the fields is CDR3 length, D gene, J gene, V gene, clone size, CDR3 protein, CDR3 DNA. The D gene is left open where the match is weak. Clone size appears in some rows only: once, few, many, or a class for an expanded clone.

cdr3_length: 14; d_call: NA; j_call: TRBJ1-4; v_call: TRBV2; clone_size: NA; cdr3_aa: CASSSWVSGEKLFF; cdr3_nt: TGTGCCAGCAGCAGTTGGGTTTCGGGTGAAAAACTGTTTTTT
cdr3_length: 15; d_call: TRBD1; j_call: TRBJ1-6; v_call: TRBV5-4; clone_size: NA; cdr3_aa: CASSRGRDRDSPLHF; cdr3_nt: TGTGCCAGCAGCCGGGGGAGGGACAGGGATTCACCCCTCCACTTT
cdr3_length: 18; d_call: TRBD1; j_call: TRBJ2-1; v_call: TRBV2; clone_size: NA; cdr3_aa: CASRGKLGTGQTYNEQFF; cdr3_nt: TGTGCCAGCAGGGGCAAACTGGGGACAGGGCAAACCTACAATGAGCAGTTCTTC
cdr3_length: 14; d_call: TRBD1; j_call: TRBJ1-1; v_call: TRBV25-1; clone_size: NA; cdr3_aa: CASSLFGQGAEAFF; cdr3_nt: TGTGCCAGCAGTTTATTCGGACAGGGCGCTGAAGCTTTCTTT
cdr3_length: 19; d_call: TRBD1; j_call: TRBJ1-1; v_call: TRBV14; clone_size: NA; cdr3_aa: CASSHTGTGRTWRNTEAFF; cdr3_nt: TGTGCCAGCAGCCACACCGGGACAGGCCGAACTTGGCGGAACACTGAAGCTTTCTTT
cdr3_length: 14; d_call: NA; j_call: TRBJ2-7; v_call: TRBV28; clone_size: NA; cdr3_aa: CASSLASRAYEQYF; cdr3_nt: TGTGCCAGCAGTTTAGCCTCACGGGCCTACGAGCAGTACTTC
cdr3_length: 14; d_call: NA; j_call: TRBJ1-2; v_call: TRBV5-4; clone_size: many; cdr3_aa: CASSFYDSPLGYTF; cdr3_nt: TGTGCCAGCAGCTTTTACGACAGCCCCTTGGGCTACACCTTC
cdr3_length: 15; d_call: NA; j_call: TRBJ2-3; v_call: TRBV11-2; clone_size: NA; cdr3_aa: CASSVIPRVGDTQYF; cdr3_nt: TGTGCCAGCAGCGTAATCCCCAGGGTAGGGGATACGCAGTATTTT
cdr3_length: 20; d_call: TRBD1; j_call: TRBJ1-5; v_call: TRBV4-1; clone_size: NA; cdr3_aa: CASSQDIRQGSPLNNQPQHF; cdr3_nt: TGCGCCAGCAGCCAAGATATCCGACAGGGGAGCCCACTGAACAATCAGCCCCAGCATTTT
cdr3_length: 15; d_call: NA; j_call: TRBJ2-4; v_call: TRBV9; clone_size: NA; cdr3_aa: CASSVGASARNIQYF; cdr3_nt: TGTGCCAGCAGCGTAGGGGCTAGCGCCCGGAACATTCAGTACTTC
cdr3_length: 14; d_call: NA; j_call: TRBJ1-6; v_call: TRBV3-1/TRBV3-2; clone_size: NA; cdr3_aa: CASSQAYGGSPLHF; cdr3_nt: TGTGCCAGCAGCCAAGCCTACGGGGGTTCACCCCTCCACTTT
cdr3_length: 16; d_call: TRBD2; j_call: TRBJ2-1; v_call: TRBV4-1; clone_size: once; cdr3_aa: CASSQEGGAGYNEQFF; cdr3_nt: TGCGCCAGCAGCCAAGAGGGAGGGGCCGGATACAATGAGCAGTTCTTC
cdr3_length: 14; d_call: NA; j_call: TRBJ1-1; v_call: TRBV7-9; clone_size: NA; cdr3_aa: CASSLQGPNTEAFF; cdr3_nt: TGTGCCAGCAGCTTACAGGGCCCGAACACTGAAGCTTTCTTT
cdr3_length: 13; d_call: NA; j_call: TRBJ2-7; v_call: TRBV27; clone_size: NA; cdr3_aa: CASSRGSIYEQYF; cdr3_nt: TGTGCCAGCAGCAGGGGTTCCATTTACGAGCAGTACTTC
cdr3_length: 13; d_call: NA; j_call: TRBJ1-1; v_call: TRBV12-3/TRBV12-4; clone_size: NA; cdr3_aa: CASTPQVNTEAFF; cdr3_nt: TGTGCCAGCACCCCGCAGGTGAACACTGAAGCTTTCTTT
cdr3_length: 13; d_call: TRBD1; j_call: TRBJ1-2; v_call: TRBV9; clone_size: NA; cdr3_aa: CASSPDRDYGYTF; cdr3_nt: TGTGCCAGCAGTCCCGACAGGGACTATGGCTACACCTTC
cdr3_length: 16; d_call: TRBD1; j_call: TRBJ1-3; v_call: TRBV11-2; clone_size: NA; cdr3_aa: CASSSRRGPGGNTIYF; cdr3_nt: TGTGCCAGCAGCTCCCGAAGGGGGCCAGGTGGAAACACCATATATTTT
cdr3_length: 15; d_call: TRBD1; j_call: TRBJ1-4; v_call: TRBV7-6; clone_size: NA; cdr3_aa: CASSLVGTEKEKLFF; cdr3_nt: TGTGCCAGCAGCTTAGTGGGGACAGAAAAGGAAAAACTGTTTTTT
cdr3_length: 14; d_call: TRBD1; j_call: TRBJ2-5; v_call: TRBV24-1; clone_size: NA; cdr3_aa: CATKGTGQKETQYF; cdr3_nt: TGTGCCACCAAAGGGACAGGGCAAAAAGAGACCCAGTACTTC
cdr3_length: 12; d_call: TRBD1; j_call: TRBJ2-7; v_call: TRBV30; clone_size: NA; cdr3_aa: CAWDIQQGAGYF; cdr3_nt: TGTGCCTGGGACATCCAACAGGGGGCAGGGTACTTC
cdr3_length: 17; d_call: TRBD1; j_call: TRBJ1-4; v_call: TRBV19; clone_size: NA; cdr3_aa: CASSIQDRGISNEKLFF; cdr3_nt: TGTGCCAGTAGTATTCAGGACAGGGGGATTTCGAATGAAAAACTGTTTTTT
cdr3_length: 13; d_call: NA; j_call: TRBJ1-1; v_call: TRBV5-1; clone_size: NA; cdr3_aa: CASSDSWNTEAFF; cdr3_nt: TGCGCCAGCAGCGACAGCTGGAACACTGAAGCTTTCTTT
cdr3_length: 16; d_call: NA; j_call: TRBJ2-7; v_call: TRBV28; clone_size: NA; cdr3_aa: CASSNPLRDSTYEQYF; cdr3_nt: TGTGCCAGCAGTAACCCTCTACGGGACTCCACCTACGAGCAGTACTTC
cdr3_length: 16; d_call: TRBD2; j_call: TRBJ2-1; v_call: TRBV6-5; clone_size: NA; cdr3_aa: CASSSLWSGSFYEQFF; cdr3_nt: TGTGCCAGCAGTTCCCTGTGGAGCGGGAGTTTCTATGAGCAGTTCTTC
cdr3_length: 14; d_call: NA; j_call: TRBJ1-1; v_call: TRBV5-1; clone_size: few; cdr3_aa: CASTLTDQVAEAFF; cdr3_nt: TGCGCCAGCACCCTGACAGATCAAGTTGCTGAAGCTTTCTTT
cdr3_length: 13; d_call: NA; j_call: TRBJ2-2; v_call: TRBV5-1; clone_size: NA; cdr3_aa: CASSIRNTGELFF; cdr3_nt: TGCGCCAGCAGCATTAGAAACACCGGGGAGCTGTTTTTT
cdr3_length: 12; d_call: NA; j_call: TRBJ2-1; v_call: TRBV4-1; clone_size: NA; cdr3_aa: CASSRTDNEQFF; cdr3_nt: TGCGCCAGCAGTCGGACAGACAATGAGCAGTTCTTC
cdr3_length: 17; d_call: NA; j_call: TRBJ2-1; v_call: TRBV24-1; clone_size: NA; cdr3_aa: CATSDPPTARVFNEQFF; cdr3_nt: TGTGCCACCAGTGACCCACCGACCGCACGGGTCTTTAATGAGCAGTTCTTC
cdr3_length: 14; d_call: NA; j_call: TRBJ1-2; v_call: TRBV30; clone_size: NA; cdr3_aa: CAWSSGTSNYGYTF; cdr3_nt: TGTGCCTGGAGTTCCGGGACATCGAACTATGGCTACACCTTC
cdr3_length: 14; d_call: NA; j_call: TRBJ1-5; v_call: TRBV30; clone_size: NA; cdr3_aa: CAWSLGAPPRPQHF; cdr3_nt: TGTGCCTGGAGTCTGGGGGCCCCTCCCAGGCCCCAGCATTTT
cdr3_length: 14; d_call: NA; j_call: TRBJ2-5; v_call: TRBV5-4; clone_size: NA; cdr3_aa: CASSPRLGGETQYF; cdr3_nt: TGTGCCAGCAGCCCCCGGCTGGGAGGTGAGACCCAGTACTTC
cdr3_length: 15; d_call: TRBD1; j_call: TRBJ2-1; v_call: TRBV15; clone_size: NA; cdr3_aa: CATSRPGTGYNEQFF; cdr3_nt: TGTGCCACCAGCAGACCAGGGACAGGTTACAATGAGCAGTTCTTC
cdr3_length: 14; d_call: TRBD1; j_call: TRBJ1-5; v_call: TRBV5-8; clone_size: NA; cdr3_aa: CASSWTGSNQPQHF; cdr3_nt: TGTGCCAGCAGCTGGACAGGGAGTAATCAGCCCCAGCATTTT
cdr3_length: 13; d_call: NA; j_call: TRBJ2-7; v_call: TRBV2; clone_size: NA; cdr3_aa: CASSVDGNYEQYF; cdr3_nt: TGTGCCAGCAGTGTCGACGGGAACTACGAGCAGTACTTC
cdr3_length: 15; d_call: NA; j_call: TRBJ1-2; v_call: TRBV28; clone_size: NA; cdr3_aa: CASLGTRRVKDGYTF; cdr3_nt: TGTGCCAGCCTAGGAACCCGGAGGGTGAAGGACGGCTACACCTTC
cdr3_length: 15; d_call: TRBD1; j_call: TRBJ2-3; v_call: TRBV19; clone_size: once; cdr3_aa: CASSILDRVADTQYF; cdr3_nt: TGTGCCAGTAGTATTCTGGACAGGGTCGCAGATACGCAGTATTTT
cdr3_length: 14; d_call: NA; j_call: TRBJ1-2; v_call: TRBV3-1/TRBV3-2; clone_size: NA; cdr3_aa: CASSEAGVQAGGTF; cdr3_nt: TGTGCCAGCAGCGAAGCCGGGGTACAGGCCGGGGGCACCTTC
cdr3_length: 15; d_call: NA; j_call: TRBJ1-4; v_call: TRBV28; clone_size: few; cdr3_aa: CASSSPRGVYEKLFF; cdr3_nt: TGTGCCAGCAGTTCCCCCCGGGGGGTGTACGAAAAACTGTTTTTT
cdr3_length: 14; d_call: TRBD2; j_call: TRBJ2-1; v_call: TRBV7-2; clone_size: NA; cdr3_aa: CAGASGPPYNEQFF; cdr3_nt: TGTGCCGGTGCTAGCGGCCCGCCCTACAATGAGCAGTTCTTC
cdr3_length: 13; d_call: TRBD1; j_call: TRBJ2-7; v_call: TRBV10-1; clone_size: NA; cdr3_aa: CASSGQGATEQYF; cdr3_nt: TGCGCCAGCAGTGGACAGGGGGCGACCGAGCAGTACTTC
cdr3_length: 21; d_call: TRBD1; j_call: TRBJ2-6; v_call: TRBV19; clone_size: NA; cdr3_aa: CASSQIGPTGTGTSGANVLTF; cdr3_nt: TGTGCCAGTAGTCAGATAGGACCCACCGGGACAGGAACCTCTGGGGCCAACGTCCTGACTTTC
cdr3_length: 15; d_call: NA; j_call: TRBJ2-5; v_call: TRBV7-2; clone_size: NA; cdr3_aa: CASSLRQNTGETQYF; cdr3_nt: TGTGCCAGCAGCTTAAGGCAGAATACGGGGGAGACCCAGTACTTC
cdr3_length: 15; d_call: TRBD2; j_call: TRBJ2-3; v_call: TRBV5-4; clone_size: NA; cdr3_aa: CASSLGSGSADTQYF; cdr3_nt: TGTGCCAGCAGCTTGGGTAGCGGGAGTGCAGATACGCAGTATTTT
cdr3_length: 13; d_call: NA; j_call: TRBJ2-4; v_call: TRBV28; clone_size: once; cdr3_aa: CASSLGSGNIQYF; cdr3_nt: TGTGCCAGCTCCCTCGGGAGCGGTAACATTCAGTACTTC
cdr3_length: 14; d_call: TRBD1; j_call: TRBJ2-1; v_call: TRBV3-1/TRBV3-2; clone_size: NA; cdr3_aa: CASSPTGRRNEQFF; cdr3_nt: TGTGCCAGCAGTCCGACAGGGAGAAGGAATGAGCAGTTCTTC
cdr3_length: 14; d_call: TRBD1; j_call: TRBJ1-2; v_call: TRBV19; clone_size: NA; cdr3_aa: CASSDGQAHYGYTF; cdr3_nt: TGTGCCAGTAGTGATGGACAGGCCCACTATGGCTACACCTTC
cdr3_length: 16; d_call: NA; j_call: TRBJ2-3; v_call: TRBV5-1; clone_size: NA; cdr3_aa: CASSLEIGGAGDTQYF; cdr3_nt: TGCGCCAGCAGCTTGGAAATTGGGGGCGCAGGGGATACGCAGTATTTT
cdr3_length: 16; d_call: NA; j_call: TRBJ1-1; v_call: TRBV5-1; clone_size: NA; cdr3_aa: CASSSLPGHLNTEAFF; cdr3_nt: TGCGCCAGCAGCTCCCTACCGGGACACTTGAACACTGAAGCTTTCTTT
cdr3_length: 16; d_call: NA; j_call: TRBJ2-2; v_call: TRBV24-1; clone_size: NA; cdr3_aa: CATSDTGTQNTGELFF; cdr3_nt: TGTGCCACCAGTGATACCGGGACACAAAACACCGGGGAGCTGTTTTTT
cdr3_length: 17; d_call: TRBD1; j_call: TRBJ2-5; v_call: TRBV19; clone_size: NA; cdr3_aa: CASSLRPGQGQGGTQYF; cdr3_nt: TGTGCCAGTAGCCTCCGCCCGGGACAGGGGCAGGGGGGGACCCAGTACTTC
cdr3_length: 15; d_call: TRBD1; j_call: TRBJ2-4; v_call: TRBV5-4; clone_size: NA; cdr3_aa: CASSSGGTGGDIQYF; cdr3_nt: TGTGCCAGCAGCTCAGGCGGGACAGGGGGGGACATTCAGTACTTC